These 8 T cell receptor beta chains share one sample of origin, sequenced in a study of cytomegalovirus exposure and HLA in healthy donors (dated by TCRdb to the late 2010s). The library was obtained by the immunoSEQ multiplex PCR assay. A mixture of 60 forward primers for TCR Vbeta segments and 13 reverse primers for TCR Jbeta segments was used in the multiplex PCR. TCRdb stores this immuneACCESS table with in-frame sequences only. Part of the clones is absent; in the studies checked, under half of the shortfall reflects unresolved V genes, and no reason is known for the rest. In all, the sample holds about 100,000 clones, and roughly 71% of those were seen once. The top ten constitute approximately 15% of the sample. Sequencing was done on a sample of PBMCs. These receptors were obtained from a woman between 18 and 30 years old in good health and CMV-seropositive.

The chain couples TRBV9 to TRBJ2-1; 9 nucleotides align to TRBD2. Per the germline V gene, CDR1 is SGDLS and CDR2 is YYNGEE. After removal of 5 bases from V and 7 bases from J, the junction contained 13 bases not matched to a gene. CDR3 size: 16 residues. CDR3 in amino acids: CASSASGRGGENEQFF. The CDR3 DNA is TGTGCCAGCAGTGCCTCGGGGCGGGGGGGGGAAAATGAGCAGTTCTTC. Full variable domain (rest looked up from reference TRBV9 and TRBJ2-1): DSGVTQTPKHLITATGQRVTLRCSPRSGDLSVYWYQQSLDQGLQFLIQYYNGEERAKGNILERFSAQQFPDLHSELNLSSLELGDSALYFCASSASGRGGENEQFFGPGTRLTVL.

The chain links TRBV6-4 to TRBJ2-2; D is undetermined. CDR1 is MRHNA and CDR2 is SNTAGT in the germline V gene. The CDR3 is 13 residues long. Trimming took off 8 bases at V and 4 bases at J, with 11 bases between the two ends. The CDR3 nucleotides are TGTGCCAGCGAGGTTCCTGGCACCGGGGAGCTGTTTTTT. Its protein is CASEVPGTGELFF.

The rearrangement joins TRBV7-8 to TRBJ1-1; D not resolved. The CDR3 runs to 14 residues. Trimming stripped 5 bases from V and 4 bases from J, with 14 bases between. CDR1 and CDR2 (germline): SGHVS, FQNEAQ. Written as DNA, the CDR3 is TGTGCCAGCAGCCCCTCCGGGAGGATCACTGAAGCTTTCTTT. As protein: CASSPSGRITEAFF.

The gene calls are TRBV9 and TRBJ2-3; D is uncertain. V lost 4 bases and J lost 4, with 13 bases in between. The CDR3 totals 14 residues. Per germline, CDR1 SGDLS and CDR2 YYNGEE. This chain's CDR3 is CASSLRTVPDTQYF. DNA of the CDR3: TGTGCCAGCAGCCTCCGAACAGTGCCAGATACGCAGTATTTT.

This clone was seen a handful of times. V and J are TRBV7-9 and TRBJ1-5; D is perhaps TRBD1 (5 bases). The CDR3 has 12 amino acids. V was pared by 9 bases and J by 3 bases, with 9 bases between. The germline V gene encodes CDR1 SEHNR and CDR2 FQNEAQ (reference sequence). CDR3 protein: CASGGDNQPQHF. The CDR3 region has the DNA TGTGCCAGTGGAGGGGACAATCAGCCCCAGCATTTT.

The rearrangement joins TRBV27 to TRBJ2-7; D call uncertain. The germline V gene encodes CDR1 MNHEY and CDR2 SMNVEV (reference sequence). The CDR3 is made up of 14 amino acids. Deletions cut 7 bases from V and 3 bases from J, with 16 bases between. The CDR3 DNA follows: TGTGCCAGCAACTGTCGCATAATAGACTACGAGCAGTACTTC. The encoded protein is CASNCRIIDYEQYF.

The V and J genes are TRBV15 and TRBJ1-5, with 9 bases that match TRBD1. The ends lost 0 bases at V and 4 bases at J; junction bases unmatched: 10. This CDR3 is built from 18 residues. CDR1 is LNHNV and CDR2 is YYDKDF in the germline V gene (reference sequence). CDR3 nucleotides: TGTGCCACCAGCAGAGATCCCCGGACAGGGGTACGGAATCAGCCCCAGCATTTT. It encodes CATSRDPRTGVRNQPQHF.

The chain joins TRBV28 to TRBJ1-2; unclear D gene. The CDR3 is 12 amino acids. Germline V gives CDR1 MDHEN, CDR2 SYDVKM. V was clipped by 6 bases and J by 8 bases, with 13 bases between them. CDR3 DNA: TGTGCCAGCAGCCTCCCGGGTGGCGGCTACACCTTC. Residues: CASSLPGGGYTF.